This record concerns one T cell receptor (beta chain) sequence. V shed 6 bases and J 9 bases; nucleotides not matched to a gene: 11. Germline CDR1 MNHEY, CDR2 SMNVEV (reference sequence). There are 15 residues in the CDR3. Together with a sample-barcoded 5' primer, a J-beta primer mix was included in a second PCR lasting roughly 6 to 12 cycles. TCRdb re-derived calls from the 5' RACE reads in MiXCR, one entry per CDR3 protein. The sample carries 1.5 million or so distinct CDR3 sequences, roughly 43% recorded once. These data come from a study of blood T cells in healthy people across ages. This chain connects TRBV27 to TRBJ2-1; TRBD2 matches 10 bases. This receptor was obtained from a woman between 18 and 30 years old in good health. Sequences were obtained from blood. The CDR3 loop reads CASSSLEGLACEQFF. CDR3 sequence (DNA): TGTGCCAGCAGCTCATTGGAGGGACTAGCGTGTGAGCAGTTCTTC.